The sequence of this TCR beta chain was determined in a study of cytomegalovirus exposure and HLA in healthy donors. Overall study findings and caveats: What TCR beta sequences reportedly achieved was accurate prediction of HLA-A and HLA-B alleles in most subjects.

The length of the CDR3 is 15 residues. Trimming pared 2 bases from V and 4 bases from J, leaving 12 bases between. Germline-derived CDR1 and CDR2 are MDHEN and SYDVKM. As to this clone: Its antigen is still unknown.

A multiplex PCR was run with 60 Vbeta primers and 13 Jbeta primers. TCRdb keeps only in-frame clones here, not all; method: immunoSEQ multiplex PCR. This sample's table has some 130,000 clones. This clonotype was sampled from a woman aged 55-70 years in good health and CMV-seronegative. The sample taken for sequencing was PBMCs. The rearrangement uses TRBV28 and TRBJ2-1, with TRBD2 as a possible D gene (6 bases). The DNA for the CDR3 is TGTGCCAGCAGTTTAGCGGGGAGGCTATACAATGAGCAGTTCTTC. Translated: CASSLAGRLYNEQFF.